This section outlines one T cell receptor (beta chain) sequence together with its context. What it binds is unknown. Terminally differentiated effector memory CD45RA+ cells were excluded from the naive CD8 cells, which were CD45RO-negative and positively selected for CCR7. The study enrolled healthy HIV-negative adults without recent acute infections or vaccinations as donors. Generated by immunoSEQ multiplex PCR, the TCRdb table keeps only in-frame clones and is missing some. The sample records some 2.1 million clones, approximately 95% being singletons. The CDR3 is 15 amino acids. The germline CDR1 and CDR2 sequences are PRHDT and FYEKMQ (reference sequence). Trimming took off 5 bases at V and 9 bases at J, with 20 bases between the two ends. The data are from a study of shared clonotypes between healthy human individuals. Notes on the study in general: Represented genetic and exposure-history diversity was restricted by having few donors. Clonotypes shared by all four sorted-subset donors had higher generation probabilities than non-shared clonotypes.

The receptor was derived from a man aged 18 to 30 in good health. This sequence joins TRBV13 and TRBJ2-1; D possibly corresponds to TRBD2 (6 bases). Source material: naive CD8+ T cells sorted from blood. Here the CDR3 DNA reads TGTGCCAGCAGCCCTCCTCCGCCAGGGAGGCGTGAGCAGTTCTTC. Protein sequence: CASSPPPPGRREQFF.